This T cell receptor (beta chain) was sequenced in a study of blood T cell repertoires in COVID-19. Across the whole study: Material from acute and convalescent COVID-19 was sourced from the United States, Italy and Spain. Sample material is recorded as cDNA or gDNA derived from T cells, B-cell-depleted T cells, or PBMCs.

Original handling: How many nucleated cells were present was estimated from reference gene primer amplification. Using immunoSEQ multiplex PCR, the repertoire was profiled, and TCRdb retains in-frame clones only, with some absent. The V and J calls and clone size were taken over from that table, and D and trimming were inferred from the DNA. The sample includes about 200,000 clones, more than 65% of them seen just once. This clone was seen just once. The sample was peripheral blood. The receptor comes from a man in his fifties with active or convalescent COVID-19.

In nucleotides, the CDR3 is TGCGCCAGCAGCTTGGGGGAGACTAATGAAAAACTGTTTTTT. It translates to CASSLGETNEKLFF. The J gene is TRBJ1-4, the V gene TRBV5-1, with D unresolved. Germline V gene lookup returns CDR1 SGHRS and CDR2 YFSETQ. The CDR3 runs to 14 residues. V lost 0 bases, J lost 2 bases, and 5 bases lay in between.